Presented here are 26 T cell receptor beta chains from one specimen sequenced in a study of response to subunit inactivated influenza vaccine. TCRdb re-called the RT-PCR reads with MiXCR, one entry per CDR3 protein. This sample has a few hundred thousand distinct CDR3 sequences, with approximately 15% found just once. The input for sequencing was PBMCs from blood, taken about 13 days after vaccination. These receptor sequences come from a man aged 45-65 years who received an inactivated influenza vaccine.

The chain employs TRBV20-1 and TRBJ2-7; perhaps D is TRBD1 or TRBD2 (5 bases each). Germline V gene lookup returns CDR1 DFQATT and CDR2 SNEGSKA (reference sequence). CDR3 length: 12 residues. The CDR3 protein is CSQVDRGYEQYF. DNA for the CDR3: TGCAGCCAGGTCGACAGAGGGTACGAGCAGTACTTC.

The J gene is TRBJ1-5, the V gene TRBV5-1, with 9 bases that match TRBD1. Looked up from germline, CDR1 is SGHRS and CDR2 is YFSETQ. The CDR3 consists of 15 residues. V lost 3 bases and J lost 7; bases outside the gene matches: 8. The CDR3 protein is CASSWGTGKDQPQHF. CDR3 sequence (DNA): TGCGCCAGCAGCTGGGGGACAGGGAAGGACCAGCCCCAGCATTTT. The full variable domain, in which reference TRBV5-1 and TRBJ1-5 provide the parts outside the CDR3, is KAGVTQTPRYLIKTRGQQVTLSCSPISGHRSVSWYQQTPGQGLQFLFEYFSETQRNKGNFPGRFSGRQFSNSRSEMNVSTLELGDSALYLCASSWGTGKDQPQHFGDGTRLSIL.

This clonotype was counted a few times. CDR3 protein: CASSASASGGLLNEQFF. The CDR3 nucleotides read TGTGCCAGCAGTGCCTCGGCTAGCGGGGGTCTATTAAATGAGCAGTTCTTC. The rearrangement joins TRBV2 to TRBJ2-1; 10 bases align to TRBD2. Germline-derived CDR1 and CDR2 are SNHLY and FYNNEI. The CDR3 covers 17 residues. The trim removed 4 bases at V and 7 bases at J, leaving 13 bases unmatched.

This clonotype was recorded at least ten times. The chain employs TRBV29-1 and TRBJ2-3; D not resolved. The ends were cut back, 4 bases at V and 2 bases at J, with 19 bases in the middle. The CDR3 sequence is 16 residues long. Germline V gives CDR1 SQVTM, CDR2 ANQGSEA. Here the CDR3 DNA reads TGCAGCGTTGGGCTCATGGCGGTCACACTCACAGATACGCAGTATTTT. The encoded protein is CSVGLMAVTLTDTQYF.

The chain joins TRBV7-2 to TRBJ2-1; D perhaps matches TRBD2 (6 bases). The CDR3 length is 16 residues. The germline gives CDR1 SGHTA, CDR2 FQGNSA. Trimming left V 0 bases short and J 7 bases short, with 16 bases between. CDR3 loop: CASSLAGGVGENEQFF. In nucleotides, the CDR3 is TGTGCCAGCAGCTTAGCGGGCGGGGTAGGGGAAAATGAGCAGTTCTTC.

The rearrangement uses TRBV29-1 and TRBJ2-7, with D unresolved. Per the germline V gene, CDR1 is SQVTM and CDR2 is ANQGSEA. The CDR3 runs to 12 residues. Deletions cut 4 bases from V and 4 bases from J, with 11 bases between. CDR3 DNA sequence: TGCAGCGTTGGTTCCCCCTCATACGAGCAGTACTTC. It specifies CSVGSPSYEQYF.

This clonotype has more than one count but fewer than ten. This rearrangement joins TRBV29-1 to TRBJ2-1, with D tentatively TRBD1 or TRBD2 (5 bases each). CDR3 size: 13 residues. Trimming shortened V by 3 bases and J by 2 bases, and 8 bases separated the two germline ends. CDR1 and CDR2 from the germline V gene are SQVTM and ANQGSEA. Written as DNA, the CDR3 is TGCAGCGTTGACGGGACCACCTACAATGAGCAGTTCTTC. Its protein product is CSVDGTTYNEQFF.

In this sample, this clonotype turned up a few times. The chain employs TRBV11-2 and TRBJ1-6; 8 bases agree with TRBD1. Germline V gene data show CDR1 as SGHAT and CDR2 as FQNNGV. Losses at the gene ends were 1 base for V and 6 bases for J; bases not matched to a gene: 5. This CDR3 comprises 16 residues. CDR3 in amino acids: CASSLAATGVNSPLHF. Here the CDR3 DNA reads TGTGCCAGCAGCTTAGCAGCGACAGGGGTTAATTCACCCCTCCACTTT.

This clonotype was counted ten times or more. The V call is TRBV2, the J call TRBJ2-7, with D perhaps matching TRBD1 (6 bases). The V end was cut by 6 bases, the J end by 4 bases, with 16 bases between. CDR3 length: 14 amino acids. CDR1 is SNHLY and CDR2 is FYNNEI in the germline V gene. CDR3 in DNA: TGTGCCAGCAGGGCCTCAGGGGTGAGGTACGAGCAGTACTTC. It encodes CASRASGVRYEQYF.

This clonotype was recorded a few times. This rearrangement joins TRBV6-1 to TRBJ2-7; 7 bases line up with TRBD1. The V gene's germline CDR1 is MNHNS and CDR2 SASEGT. CDR3 length: 15 amino acids. The V segment lost 3 bases and the J segment 3 bases; nucleotides outside the gene matches: 8. The CDR3 loop is CASSDIRQGYYEQYF. DNA of the CDR3: TGTGCCAGCAGTGACATACGACAGGGATACTACGAGCAGTACTTC.

The CDR3 loop reads CSARKGGVNTEAFF. The CDR3 DNA sequence: TGCAGTGCTAGAAAGGGAGGCGTTAACACTGAAGCTTTCTTT. The gene calls are TRBV20-1 and TRBJ1-1; D ambiguous. The CDR3 is 14 amino acids. CDR1 is DFQATT, CDR2 SNEGSKA, per germline (reference sequence). V was pared by 2 bases and J by 2 bases, with 12 bases between.

This chain connects TRBV10-2 to TRBJ1-2, with 8 bases that match TRBD1. V shed 4 bases, J shed 4 bases, and the junction held 5 bases outside the gene matches. Germline V lookup: CDR1 WSHSY, CDR2 SAAADI. The CDR3 has 14 amino acids. The CDR3 DNA reads as TGCGCCAGCAGTGGGGTGGACAGGGCCTATGGCTACACCTTC. Translating it yields CASSGVDRAYGYTF.

J is TRBJ1-2 and V is TRBV27; 9 nucleotides match TRBD1. The CDR3 contains 15 residues. V gave up 6 bases and J gave up 4 bases; unmatched junction bases: 9. The germline V gene encodes CDR1 MNHEY and CDR2 SMNVEV (reference sequence). The CDR3 loop reads CASRTGGEAGYGYTF. The CDR3, as DNA: TGTGCCAGCAGAACAGGGGGCGAGGCGGGCTATGGCTACACCTTC.

This clonotype appeared many times. The CDR3 coding sequence is TGTGCCAGCAGCAAATCCCGGGGCCCGAGTCCCCGCACAGATACGCAGTATTTT. This sequence encodes CASSKSRGPSPRTDTQYF. The chain is built from TRBV11-1 and TRBJ2-3; D is possibly TRBD1 or TRBD2 (5 bases each). The V gene lost 5 bases and the J gene lost 1 base, with 22 bases spanning the gap. The length of the CDR3 is 18 residues. CDR1 SGHAT and CDR2 FQDESV come from the germline V gene (reference sequence).

This clonotype was seen only a few times. This sequence joins TRBV2 and TRBJ2-1; D remains unclear. The V end lost 1 base, the J end lost 3 bases, and 10 bases lay between the germline ends. Germline V gene sequence: CDR1 SNHLY, CDR2 FYNNEI. The CDR3 contains 15 residues. The CDR3 sequence is CASSEVVYNYNEQFF. CDR3 bases: TGTGCCAGCAGTGAAGTTGTATATAACTACAATGAGCAGTTCTTC.

This clonotype has more than one count but fewer than ten. The chain is built from TRBV29-1 and TRBJ2-1, with D tentatively TRBD1 (8 bases). The CDR3 consists of 15 residues. The germline V and J ends were trimmed by 6 bases and 3 bases, with 18 bases remaining between them. The germline CDR1 and CDR2 sequences are SQVTM and ANQGSEA. The CDR3 reads CSVRNRGGGYNEQFF. The CDR3 coding sequence is TGCAGCGTGAGAAACAGGGGGGGGGGCTACAATGAGCAGTTCTTC.

The chain joins TRBV7-2 to TRBJ2-5; D is perhaps TRBD1 or TRBD2 (5 bases each). The CDR3 contains 13 residues. V was pared by 1 base and J by 7 bases, with 10 bases between. Germline V gives CDR1 SGHTA, CDR2 FQGNSA. For the CDR3, the DNA is TGTGCCAGCAGCTTAGTAGGGACGGGGACCCAGTACTTC. Its translation is CASSLVGTGTQYF.

The rearrangement uses TRBV7-2 and TRBJ2-1; a weak D match, TRBD1 (6 bases). The germline V gene encodes CDR1 SGHTA and CDR2 FQGNSA. The CDR3 extends over 15 amino acids. V shed 1 base and J shed 1 base, with 8 bases lying between them. DNA for the CDR3: TGTGCCAGCAGCTTAGACAGGGTTTCCTACAATGAGCAGTTCTTC. Its translation: CASSLDRVSYNEQFF.

Only one count was recorded for this clonotype. The rearrangement links TRBV9 to TRBJ2-5; TRBD2 agrees at 7 bases. Germline V gene data show CDR1 as SGDLS and CDR2 as YYNGEE. This CDR3 has 15 residues. Trimming took 0 bases from V and 4 from J; bases not matched to a gene: 6. The CDR3 coding sequence is TGTGCCAGCAGCGTAGCGGGAGGAAGGGGAGAGACCCAGTACTTC. It codes for CASSVAGGRGETQYF.

The chain uses TRBV6-6 and TRBJ2-7; the D is unclear. V lost 4 bases and J lost 3, with 10 bases in between. CDR3 length: 13 residues. Germline V lookup: CDR1 MNHNY, CDR2 SVGAGI (reference sequence). For the CDR3, the DNA is TGTGCCAGCAGTTTTCTAAGGGACTACGAGCAGTACTTC. Protein sequence: CASSFLRDYEQYF.

The genes are TRBV5-6 and TRBJ2-6; D might be TRBD2 (5 bases). The CDR3 loop spans 17 amino acids. Germline V gives CDR1 SGHDT, CDR2 YYEEEE. V was trimmed by 2 bases and J by 4 bases, leaving 16 bases between them. This CDR3 reads CASSFLGRVYGANVLTF. The CDR3 nucleotides read TGTGCCAGCAGCTTCCTAGGGCGGGTGTACGGGGCCAACGTCCTGACTTTC.

The chain recombines TRBV11-2 with TRBJ2-5; 8 bases are a match to TRBD2. The CDR3 has 15 amino acids. The germline V gene encodes CDR1 SGHAT and CDR2 FQNNGV. The J segment lost 5 bases and the V segment lost 10 bases, leaving 15 bases of the junction unmatched. CDR3 bases: TGTGCCACCAACACGAGGGGACTAGATGCGGAGACCCAGTACTTC. This sequence encodes CATNTRGLDAETQYF.

This clonotype appeared once. The genes are TRBV7-8 and TRBJ2-3, with a weak D call TRBD2 (6 bases). V was shortened by 5 bases and J by 2 bases, with 17 bases between the two germline ends. This CDR3 region has 16 residues. Germline CDR1 SGHVS, CDR2 FQNEAQ. The chain's CDR3 is CASSPTGTRATDTQYF. CDR3 DNA sequence: TGTGCCAGCAGCCCTACCGGGACTCGAGCCACAGATACGCAGTATTTT.

This clonotype was counted between two and nine times. This rearrangement joins TRBV7-6 to TRBJ1-4, with 8 bases identical to TRBD1. The CDR3 is made up of 15 amino acids. The junction had 7 bases not matched to a gene; V was cut back by 5 bases and J by 5 bases. Germline V gene lookup returns CDR1 SGHVS and CDR2 FNYEAQ. The CDR3 protein is CASSPSTGVNEKLFF. Written as DNA, the CDR3 is TGTGCCAGCAGCCCTTCGACAGGGGTGAATGAAAAACTGTTTTTT.

The J gene is TRBJ2-1, the V gene TRBV28, with D possibly being TRBD2 (5 bases). V dropped 1 base and J dropped 0 bases, with 10 bases sitting between them. This CDR3 contains 16 residues. Germline assignment: CDR1 MDHEN and CDR2 SYDVKM. The CDR3 nucleotides are TGTGCCAGCAGTTTATCCGGGGAAAACTCCTACAATGAGCAGTTCTTC. Its protein is CASSLSGENSYNEQFF.

V and J are TRBV14 and TRBJ2-5; D perhaps matches TRBD2 (5 bases). V lost 1 base to trimming and J lost 7 bases, with 16 bases between them. Germline V CDR1 and CDR2: SGHDN, FVKESK. The CDR3 has 15 residues. CDR3 loop: CASSQGLAATGTQYF. CDR3 DNA sequence: TGTGCCAGCAGCCAAGGCCTAGCAGCGACGGGGACCCAGTACTTC.